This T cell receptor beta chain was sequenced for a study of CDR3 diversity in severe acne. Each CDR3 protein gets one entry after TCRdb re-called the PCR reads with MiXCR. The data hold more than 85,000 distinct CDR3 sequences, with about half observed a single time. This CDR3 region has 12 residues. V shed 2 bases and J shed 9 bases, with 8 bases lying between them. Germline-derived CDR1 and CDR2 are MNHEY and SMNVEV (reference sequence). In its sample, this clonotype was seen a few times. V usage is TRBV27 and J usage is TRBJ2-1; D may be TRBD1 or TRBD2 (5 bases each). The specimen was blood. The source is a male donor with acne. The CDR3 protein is CASSLKGTEQFF. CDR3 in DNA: TGTGCCAGCAGTTTAAAAGGGACTGAGCAGTTCTTC.